The 26 T cell receptor beta chains in this list originate from one sample, sequenced in a study of T cell changes during pregnancy in multiple sclerosis. Produced via immunoSEQ multiplex PCR; TCRdb's table is partial and in-frame only. The sample gives 90,000 to 130,000 clones, roughly 90% of which show up once; approximately 1.4% is in the top ten. The sample consisted of peripheral blood, taken in the third trimester of pregnancy. The receptors originated from a female donor with multiple sclerosis, enrolled in a pregnancy study.

This CDR3 is CASSYSPGTGMNEQYF. Written as DNA, the CDR3 is TGTGCCAGCAGTTACTCACCCGGGACAGGGATGAACGAGCAGTACTTC. The V and J genes are TRBV6-6 and TRBJ2-7; TRBD1 aligns across 9 bases. CDR3 length equals 16 residues. CDR1 and CDR2 from the germline V gene are MNHNY and SVGAGI (reference sequence). Unmatched junction bases numbered 8, after V lost 0 bases and J lost 5 bases.

The V and J genes are TRBV28 and TRBJ1-2; perhaps TRBD1 as D (6 bases). The CDR3 has 13 residues. V gave up 6 bases and J gave up 4 bases, with 12 bases separating them. Germline CDR1 MDHEN, CDR2 SYDVKM. The CDR3 is CASRSTGLYGYTF. The CDR3 DNA reads TGTGCCAGCAGGTCTACAGGGCTCTATGGCTACACCTTC.

This rearrangement joins TRBV28 to TRBJ2-7, with a possible D match to TRBD1 (6 bases). The length of the CDR3 is 12 residues. The V and J ends lost 6 bases and 3 bases respectively, with 9 bases between them. Germline-derived CDR1 and CDR2 are MDHEN and SYDVKM. The CDR3 protein is CASSLQGYEQYF. The CDR3 DNA sequence: TGTGCCAGCAGCCTACAGGGCTACGAGCAGTACTTC.

V and J are TRBV9 and TRBJ1-4; D uncertain. Germline CDR1 SGDLS, CDR2 YYNGEE. V was shortened by 0 bases and J by 8 bases, with 8 bases between the two germline ends. The CDR3 has 13 amino acids. As DNA, the CDR3 is TGTGCCAGCAGCGTAGATCCGGGGGAAAAACTGTTTTTT. Protein sequence: CASSVDPGEKLFF.

The chain employs TRBV10-3 and TRBJ2-1; 12 bases line up with TRBD1. Germline V gene lookup returns CDR1 ENHRY and CDR2 SYGVKD. With 11 bases clipped from V and 7 bases from J, the junction kept 9 bases outside the gene matches. This CDR3 is built from 14 residues. The CDR3 loop is CAVGGQGARNEQFF. In nucleotides, the CDR3 is TGTGCCGTCGGGGGACAGGGGGCGCGGAATGAGCAGTTCTTC.

This rearrangement joins TRBV19 to TRBJ2-3, with TRBD1 as a possible D gene (6 bases). V gave up 3 bases and J gave up 5 bases, with 15 bases separating them. The CDR3 length is 15 residues. Germline V gene data show CDR1 as LNHDA and CDR2 as SQIVND (reference sequence). CDR3 protein: CASSIGDRTKDTQYF. CDR3 DNA: TGTGCCAGTAGTATTGGCGACAGGACAAAAGATACGCAGTATTTT. Together with reference TRBV19 and TRBJ2-3, the CDR3 gives the full variable domain: DGGITQSPKYLFRKEGQNVTLSCEQNLNHDAMYWYRQDPGQGLRLIYYSQIVNDFQKGDIAEGYSVSREKKESFPLTVTSAQKNPTAFYLCASSIGDRTKDTQYFGPGTRLTVL.

This chain links TRBV2 with TRBJ1-1; D gene uncertain. Trimming removed 4 bases at V and 4 bases at J, with 13 bases between. Germline loops: CDR1 SNHLY, CDR2 FYNNEI. The CDR3 is 14 residues long. The CDR3 sequence: CASSAKGGSTEAFF. Written as DNA, the CDR3 is TGTGCCAGCAGTGCAAAAGGAGGGAGCACTGAAGCTTTCTTT.

The chain combines TRBV6-5 with TRBJ1-3; D is possibly TRBD1 (5 bases). The ends were cut back, 6 bases at V and 2 bases at J, with 14 bases in the middle. Germline values: CDR1 MNHEY, CDR2 SVGAGI. This CDR3 spans 15 amino acids. The CDR3 nucleotides read TGTGCCAGCAGCGGGGGGGAAGACCCTGGAAACACCATATATTTT. Protein: CASSGGEDPGNTIYF.

The V and J genes are TRBV6-1 and TRBJ1-5; unclear D gene. V dropped 5 bases and J dropped 9 bases, with 14 bases sitting between them. The CDR3 runs to 13 residues. CDR1 is MNHNS and CDR2 is SASEGT in the germline V gene. Here the CDR3 DNA reads TGTGCCAGCAGTCCCTTTCGGGAGGGGCCCCAGCATTTT. As protein: CASSPFREGPQHF.

This CDR3 reads CASSRTGARDYEQYF. The DNA of the CDR3 is TGTGCCAGTAGTCGTACAGGGGCGAGGGACTACGAGCAGTACTTC. The chain joins TRBV19 to TRBJ2-7; 7 nucleotides match TRBD1. The ends lost 5 bases at V and 3 bases at J; junction bases unmatched: 10. The CDR3 runs 15 residues. Per germline, CDR1 LNHDA and CDR2 SQIVND (reference sequence).

The V call is TRBV18, the J call TRBJ1-2, with TRBD1 as a possible D gene (6 bases). This CDR3 is 15 amino acids long. Trimming took off 2 bases at V and 2 bases at J, with 12 bases between the two ends. Germline CDR1 and CDR2: KGHSH and LQKENI. The CDR3 DNA is TGTGCCAGCTCACCAGCATCCAGGGGAAACTATGGCTACACCTTC. Residues: CASSPASRGNYGYTF.

The chain links TRBV7-9 to TRBJ2-2, with a possible D match to TRBD2 (6 bases). Germline assignment: CDR1 SEHNR and CDR2 FQNEAQ (reference sequence). The CDR3 extends over 16 amino acids. The V gene lost 5 bases and the J gene lost 1 base, with 14 bases spanning the gap. DNA of the CDR3: TGTGCCAGCAGCGGCACGGGAGCGAGGAACACCGGGGAGCTGTTTTTT. This gives the protein CASSGTGARNTGELFF.

The rearrangement uses TRBV19 and TRBJ2-5, with 10 nucleotides matching TRBD2. CDR1 and CDR2 (germline): LNHDA, SQIVND (reference sequence). With V trimmed by 5 bases and J by 1 base, 7 bases remained unmatched. The CDR3 loop spans 16 amino acids. Written as DNA, the CDR3 is TGTGCCAGTAGTGTACCTAGCGGGGGCCTCCAAGAGACCCAGTACTTC. Translated, it gives CASSVPSGGLQETQYF.

The chain links TRBV30 to TRBJ2-7; 11 bases map to TRBD2. J gave up 2 bases and V 5 bases, and 5 bases lay outside the gene matches. This CDR3 is 14 amino acids long. Germline V lookup: CDR1 GTSNPN, CDR2 SVGIG (reference sequence). Here the CDR3 reads CAWQTSGMTYEQYF. CDR3 bases: TGTGCCTGGCAGACTAGCGGGATGACCTACGAGCAGTACTTC.

Comments on this clone: Its ends do not fully match the called genes, so a read error is possible. The gene calls are TRBV5-4 and TRBJ2-7; 7 positions match TRBD2. This CDR3 has 15 residues. CDR1 and CDR2 from the germline V gene are SGHNT and YYREEE (reference sequence). For the CDR3, the DNA is TGTGCCAGCAGCTTGGAGGTGACTAGCTTTCTATCCCTCGTATTC. Its protein is CASSLEVTSFLSLVF. Full variable domain (remainder filled in from reference TRBV5-4 and TRBJ2-7): ETGVTQSPTHLIKTRGQQVTLRCSSQSGHNTVSWYQQALGQGPQFIFQYYREEENGRGNFPPRFSGLQFPNYSSELNVNALELDDSALYLCASSLEVTSFLSLVFGPGTRLTVT.

This clone was observed a few times. The CDR3 coding sequence is TGTGCCAGCAGACCGACAGGGGGGAACACTGAAGCTTTCTTT. Its translation: CASRPTGGNTEAFF. The chain uses TRBV6-1 and TRBJ1-1; 9 positions match TRBD1. Germline V CDR1 and CDR2: MNHNS, SASEGT. J was trimmed by 1 base and V by 6 bases; bases with no gene match: 3. This CDR3 comprises 14 residues.

The gene calls are TRBV7-9 and TRBJ2-7, with 13 positions matching TRBD2. There are 17 residues in the CDR3. Germline CDR1 reads SEHNR; CDR2 reads FQNEAQ (reference sequence). V was clipped by 5 bases and J by 4 bases; unmatched bases: 11. The CDR3 DNA is TGTGCCAGCAGCCCCGAGATGACTAGCGGGAGGAGTTACGAGCAGTACTTC. This sequence encodes CASSPEMTSGRSYEQYF.

The rearrangement links TRBV6-5 to TRBJ1-3, with 10 bases fitting TRBD1. Trimming removed 2 bases from V and 7 bases from J; junction bases left unmatched: 8. Germline V gene sequence: CDR1 MNHEY, CDR2 SVGAGI. The CDR3 covers 16 residues. CDR3 in amino acids: CASSYQHGTGVNTIYF. CDR3 nucleotides: TGTGCCAGCAGTTACCAGCACGGGACAGGGGTGAACACCATATATTTT.

The chain links TRBV27 to TRBJ2-7, with 8 bases lining up with TRBD1. The CDR3 loop spans 16 amino acids. Per the germline V gene, CDR1 is MNHEY and CDR2 is SMNVEV (reference sequence). Trimming at V came to 5 bases and at J to 3 bases, leaving 12 bases not matched to a gene. The CDR3 coding sequence is TGTGCCAGCAGTCCCCTTATTGACAGGGGCGGCTACGAGCAGTACTTC. Protein: CASSPLIDRGGYEQYF.

This chain joins TRBV5-4 and TRBJ2-1; TRBD1 matches at 10 bases. The CDR3 runs to 15 residues. Germline V gene data show CDR1 as SGHNT and CDR2 as YYREEE (reference sequence). V lost 4 bases, J lost 9 bases, and 10 bases stayed unmatched. The CDR3 bases are TGTGCCAGCAGCACCGGGACAGGGGAGGGGGGTGAGCAGTTCTTC. Residues: CASSTGTGEGGEQFF.

The genes are TRBV15 and TRBJ1-5; 7 bases match TRBD1. The germline CDR1 and CDR2 sequences are LNHNV and YYDKDF (reference sequence). The V gene end was trimmed by 0 bases and the J gene end by 6 bases; junction bases not matched to a gene: 8. This CDR3 is 16 amino acids long. The CDR3 DNA is TGTGCCACCAGCAGAGAACCAAGAGGGGGCGGTCAGCCCCAGCATTTT. Its translation: CATSREPRGGGQPQHF.

The sample holds a few counts of this clone. V gene TRBV19 combines with J gene TRBJ1-5, with unresolved D. V was cut by 6 bases and J by 4 bases, with 7 bases left in between. The CDR3 covers 12 residues. The germline V gene has CDR1 LNHDA and CDR2 SQIVND (reference sequence). CDR3 region: CASRRANQPQHF. CDR3 in DNA: TGTGCCAGTAGGAGGGCAAATCAGCCCCAGCATTTT.

The chain recombines TRBV19 with TRBJ2-1; D is uncertain. Germline V gives CDR1 LNHDA, CDR2 SQIVND (reference sequence). V shed 4 bases and J shed 12 bases, with 16 bases lying between them. The CDR3 totals 13 residues. Here the CDR3 DNA reads TGTGCCAGTAGTACTTTGAGAGGAGAAGGGCAGTTCTTC. Its protein is CASSTLRGEGQFF.

This clone was seen a single time. V and J are TRBV29-1 and TRBJ1-1, with a weak D call TRBD1 (5 bases). V dropped 5 bases and J dropped 0 bases, with 10 bases sitting between them. Per germline, CDR1 SQVTM and CDR2 ANQGSEA. CDR3 length: 13 residues. CDR3: CSVQGGMNTEAFF. The CDR3 bases are TGCAGCGTTCAGGGAGGTATGAACACTGAAGCTTTCTTT.

The chain has TRBV11-2 and TRBJ1-5, with 7 positions matching TRBD1. V was pared by 5 bases and J by 3 bases, with 4 bases of the junction left unmatched. From germline, CDR1 is SGHAT and CDR2 FQNNGV. CDR3 size: 14 residues. This CDR3 reads CASSMTGYNQPQHF. CDR3 bases: TGTGCCAGCAGCATGACAGGGTACAATCAGCCCCAGCATTTT.

V is TRBV7-9 and J is TRBJ2-5; 14 bases are shared with TRBD2. This CDR3 is built from 14 residues. CDR1 SEHNR and CDR2 FQNEAQ come from the germline V gene (reference sequence). V dropped 6 bases and J dropped 7; count of bases not matched to a gene: 4. CDR3 bases: TGTGCCAGCAGTCCCGGGACTAGCGGGGGGACCCAGTACTTC. Translating it yields CASSPGTSGGTQYF.